The 27 T cell receptor beta chains presented below share a single source sample, sequenced in a study of T cell clonality in common variable immunodeficiency. No antigen has been assigned to these receptors. Clones were read by immunoSEQ multiplex PCR, and TCRdb kept only the in-frame ones, dropping some. Altogether approximately 20,000 clones were found in the sample, and no singletons occur. Study results and limitations: Reportedly, TCR beta sequences from common variable immunodeficiency showed fewer deletions and N-nucleotide insertions.

The sample comprised peripheral blood mononuclear cells. Every receptor here comes from a human donor with common variable immunodeficiency.

This clone was counted a few times. Read data end 3 residues before the CDR3 end; the end is taken from the germline J gene. The chain uses TRBV7-7 and TRBJ2-5, with D possibly TRBD2 on 5 matching bases. Germline CDR1 reads SSHAT; CDR2 reads FNYEAQ (reference sequence). Trimming left V 5 bases short and J 5 bases short, with 18 bases between. The CDR3 totals 15 residues. The CDR3 sequence is CASSPSPSPGETQYF. Partial CDR3 DNA: TGTGCCAGCAGCCCCAGTCCCTCACCGGGGGAGACC.

This clone was found many times. The sequence runs out 3 residues before the end of the CDR3; the remainder is reconstructed from the germline J gene. V is TRBV3-1 (or the pseudogene TRBV3-2) and J is TRBJ2-7, with D perhaps TRBD1 (5 bases). The CDR3 totals 15 residues. The ends were cut back, 0 bases at V and 3 bases at J, with 12 bases in the middle. In germline, CDR1 is LGHDT, CDR2 YNNKEL (reference sequence). CDR3 DNA (partial): TGTGCCAGCAGCCAAGAGTGGGGCCCCTACTACGAG. It specifies CASSQEWGPYYE. In full, the CDR3 reads CASSQEWGPYYEQYF.

In its sample, this clone was seen a few times. The sequenced fragment ends 3 residues before the CDR3 boundary, so the rest is inferred from the germline J gene. The V gene is TRBV7-2, the J gene TRBJ1-5; tentative D call: TRBD1 (6 bases). V shed 1 base and J shed 9 bases, with 16 bases lying between them. Germline CDR1 SGHTA, CDR2 FQGNSA. The CDR3 contains 15 residues. The CDR3 sequence: CASSLVTGTERPQHF. The sequenced part of the CDR3 DNA is TGTGCCAGCAGCTTAGTAACAGGGACGGAGCGGCCC.

Concerning this clone: The missing CDR3 end, 3 residues past where the read stops, is filled in from the germline J gene. The chain couples TRBV7-3 to TRBJ1-1; D is undetermined. V lost 3 bases and J lost 1, with 9 bases in between. There are 14 residues in the CDR3. Germline assignment: CDR1 SGHTA and CDR2 FQGTGA. The part of the CDR3 DNA that was read is TGTGCCAGCAGCTTGGCCAGAGAGAACACTGAA. This gives the protein CASSLARENTE. From start to end, the CDR3 is CASSLARENTEAFF.

This clone was seen only a few times. The missing CDR3 end, 3 residues past where the read stops, is filled in from the germline J gene. The chain couples TRBV7-3 to TRBJ2-4, with TRBD2 matching over 8 bases. This CDR3 is built from 18 residues. V lost 5 bases to trimming and J lost 3 bases; unmatched junction nucleotides: 15. Per the germline V gene, CDR1 is SGHTA and CDR2 is FQGTGA. CDR3 DNA (partial): TGTGCCAGCAGCCCTCCAACCGAAGCGGGAGAAGGCAAAAACATT. It specifies CASSPPTEAGEGKNI. The complete CDR3 sequence is CASSPPTEAGEGKNIQYF.

A note on this clone: The DNA ends 3 residues before the CDR3 does, and the rest of the CDR3 is filled in from the germline J gene. This sequence joins TRBV2 and TRBJ2-7; TRBD1 matches at 8 bases. V lost 4 bases, J lost 6 bases, and 8 bases stayed unmatched. This CDR3 region has 14 residues. CDR1 SNHLY and CDR2 FYNNEI come from the germline V gene. The CDR3 protein is CASSVGQVYSEQYF. The CDR3 DNA, read in part, is TGTGCCAGCAGTGTGGGACAGGTTTACTCCGAG.

The CDR3: CASSRASSYEQYF. CDR3 DNA, as far as it was read: TGTGCCAGCAGCCGGGCTAGCAGCTACGAG. The chain joins TRBV7-7 to TRBJ2-7; a possible D gene is TRBD2 (5 bases). The sequence runs out 3 residues before the end of the CDR3; the remainder is reconstructed from the germline J gene. This CDR3 region has 13 residues. Trimming left V 5 bases short and J 3 bases short, with 11 bases between. Germline V lookup: CDR1 SSHAT, CDR2 FNYEAQ (reference sequence).

About this clone itself: With the read ending 3 residues before the CDR3 end, the germline J gene is used to fill in that end. V and J are TRBV30 and TRBJ2-7; D unresolved. V shed 5 bases and J shed 1 base, with 9 bases lying between them. Per the germline V gene, CDR1 is GTSNPN and CDR2 is SVGIG (reference sequence). CDR3 length: 12 amino acids. The CDR3 loop is CAWSIGSYEQYF. CDR3 DNA, as far as it was read: TGTGCCTGGTCAATCGGGTCCTACGAG.

Worth noting for this clone: Read data end 3 residues before the CDR3 end; the end is taken from the germline J gene. The chain has TRBV6-2 or TRBV6-3 and TRBJ1-2; possibly TRBD1 for D (5 bases). V gave up 0 bases and J gave up 0 bases, with 8 bases separating them. CDR3 size: 15 residues. Germline V gives CDR1 MNHEY, CDR2 SVGEGT. CDR3 region: CASSYSTGTNYGYTF. Incomplete CDR3 DNA: TGTGCCAGCAGTTACTCTACAGGAACTAACTATGGC.

This clone has ten or more counts. The CDR3 goes on 3 residues after the read ends, and that part is filled in from the germline J gene. This chain joins TRBV30 and TRBJ1-1; no clear D. Germline CDR1 reads GTSNPN; CDR2 reads SVGIG (reference sequence). CDR3 size: 13 residues. Trimming pared 3 bases from V and 4 bases from J, leaving 12 bases between. The sequenced part of the CDR3 DNA is TGTGCCTGGAGAAGGGCGCACGGCACTGAA. Translation gives CAWRRAHGTE. The full CDR3 protein reads CAWRRAHGTEAFF.

This clone is hyperexpanded (1% or more) by share. The read ends 3 residues before the CDR3 terminus; that terminus is restored from the germline J gene. The chain links TRBV28 to TRBJ1-1; possible D gene TRBD1, 5 bases. Trimming removed 3 bases from V and 2 bases from J, with 10 bases in between. Germline CDR1 MDHEN, CDR2 SYDVKM. CDR3 size: 14 residues. CDR3 loop: CASSLGGYNTEAFF. The CDR3 DNA, read in part, is TGTGCCAGCAGTTTGGGGGGATACAACACTGAA.

This clone was counted only a few times. The read finishes 3 residues shy of the CDR3 end, and the germline J gene is used to complete it. This chain joins TRBV7-7 and TRBJ1-1, with unresolved D. CDR1 is SSHAT, CDR2 FNYEAQ, per germline (reference sequence). This CDR3 comprises 13 residues. Trimming pared 4 bases from V and 4 bases from J, leaving 10 bases between. CDR3: CASSSSPFTEAFF. CDR3 DNA, as far as it was read: TGTGCCAGCAGCTCGTCCCCCTTCACTGAA. The whole variable domain, filled in from reference TRBV7-7 and TRBJ1-1, reads GAGVSQSPRYKVTKRGQDVTLRCDPISSHATLYWYQQALGQGPEFLTYFNYEAQPDKSGLPSDRFSAERPEGSISTLTIQRTEQRDSAMYRCASSSSPFTEAFFGQGTRLTVV.

The table lists this clone with a few counts. The CDR3 goes on 3 residues after the read ends, and that part is filled in from the germline J gene. The chain carries TRBV5-5 and TRBJ2-7, with 7 bases that match TRBD1. Per the germline V gene, CDR1 is SGHKS and CDR2 is YYEKEE (reference sequence). V was pared by 5 bases and J by 5 bases, with 4 bases of the junction left unmatched. The length of the CDR3 is 12 residues. The CDR3 DNA, read in part, is TGTGCCAGCAGACTAACAGGGGACGAG. This codes for CASRLTGDE. Given in full, the CDR3 is CASRLTGDEQYF.

This clone was seen many times. The CDR3 end falls 3 residues outside the read, so it is completed with the germline J gene. V is TRBV5-6 and J is TRBJ2-5; D may be TRBD1 or TRBD2 (6 bases each). Trimming pared 0 bases from V and 4 bases from J, leaving 13 bases between. Germline V gives CDR1 SGHDT, CDR2 YYEEEE. There are 15 residues in the CDR3. This CDR3 is CASSLGGRGGETQYF. The CDR3 bases that were read are TGTGCCAGCAGCTTGGGTGGCAGGGGAGGAGAGACC.

Comment on this clone: The read falls 3 residues short of the CDR3 end, and the missing part is taken from the germline J gene. The chain employs TRBV7-2 and TRBJ1-6; 7 bases align to TRBD1. Trimming removed 3 bases from V and 7 bases from J; junction bases left unmatched: 3. The CDR3 has 14 amino acids. In germline, CDR1 is SGHTA, CDR2 FQGNSA. Incomplete CDR3 DNA: TGTGCCAGCAGCTTTAGGACAGGAAATTCACCC. Translating it yields CASSFRTGNSP. The full CDR3 protein reads CASSFRTGNSPLHF.

Sample share makes this clone medium-sized (0.01 to 0.1%). CDR3 amino acids: CSAREKWTSFTEAFF. Partial CDR3 DNA: TGCAGTGCTAGAGAAAAATGGACTTCCTTCACTGAA. V is TRBV20-1 and J is TRBJ1-1; D gene unclear. The CDR3 is cut off 3 residues early in the read; its end comes from the germline J gene. The length of the CDR3 is 15 residues. CDR1 and CDR2 from the germline V gene are DFQATT and SNEGSKA (reference sequence). Trimming stripped 0 bases from V and 4 bases from J, with 15 bases between.

This clone was found many times. The read ends 3 residues early relative to the CDR3; the germline J gene fills the gap. The rearrangement uses TRBV5-4 and TRBJ1-1; D is undetermined. V lost 1 base and J 6 bases, leaving 4 bases between the germline ends. The CDR3 is 11 residues long. Germline-derived CDR1 and CDR2 are SGHNT and YYREEE (reference sequence). The covered CDR3 bases are TGTGCCAGCAGCTTGTCCTCTGAA. Encoded protein: CASSLSSE. The whole CDR3 sequence is CASSLSSEAFF.

Note on this clone: Read sequence stops 3 residues before the CDR3 end, and the germline J gene provides the missing end. The V gene is TRBV6-2 or TRBV6-3, the J gene TRBJ2-2; D gene uncertain. The germline CDR1 and CDR2 sequences are MNHEY and SVGEGT. The ends were cut back, 7 bases at V and 2 bases at J, with 11 bases in the middle. This CDR3 region has 14 residues. CDR3 DNA (partial): TGTGCCAGCAACACAGACGGAAACACCGGGGAG. Translation gives CASNTDGNTGE. The full CDR3 reads CASNTDGNTGELFF.

For this clone: The read gets to within 3 residues of the CDR3 end, and the germline J gene fills in the rest. The chain couples TRBV19 to TRBJ1-5; TRBD1 matches 9 bases. The germline V gene encodes CDR1 LNHDA and CDR2 SQIVND (reference sequence). The CDR3 totals 16 residues. V shed 3 bases and J 4 bases; nucleotides not matched to a gene: 7. The CDR3 region is CASSIPTTGGNQPQHF. The covered CDR3 bases are TGTGCCAGTAGTATTCCCACGACAGGGGGTAATCAGCCC. The whole variable domain, remainder taken from reference TRBV19 and TRBJ1-5, is DGGITQSPKYLFRKEGQNVTLSCEQNLNHDAMYWYRQDPGQGLRLIYYSQIVNDFQKGDIAEGYSVSREKKESFPLTVTSAQKNPTAFYLCASSIPTTGGNQPQHFGDGTRLSIL.

The CDR3 bases that were read are TGTGCCAGCAGCTTTTTTGGTGAGGGGAGGACTGAA. This gives the protein CASSFFGEGRTE. The complete CDR3 sequence is CASSFFGEGRTEAFF. The chain combines TRBV7-2 with TRBJ1-1; tentatively, D is TRBD1 (5 bases). The read terminates 3 residues ahead of where the CDR3 ends, so the germline J gene completes it. This CDR3 spans 15 amino acids. CDR1 and CDR2 (germline): SGHTA, FQGNSA. V was shortened by 3 bases and J by 5 bases, with 16 bases between the two germline ends.

Points on this clone: The DNA ends 3 residues before the CDR3 does, and the rest of the CDR3 is filled in from the germline J gene. The chain couples TRBV2 to TRBJ1-2, with D unclear. Germline CDR1 is SNHLY and CDR2 is FYNNEI. The germline V and J ends were trimmed by 5 bases and 0 bases, with 4 bases remaining between them. The CDR3 extends over 12 amino acids. Incomplete CDR3 DNA: TGTGCCAGCAGTTTCACTAACTATGGC. Amino acids: CASSFTNYG. The CDR3 as a whole reads CASSFTNYGYTF.

This clone was counted many times. The read gets to within 3 residues of the CDR3 end, and the germline J gene fills in the rest. The rearrangement uses TRBV18 and TRBJ2-1; TRBD1 is a possible D gene (5 bases). CDR1 and CDR2 from the germline V gene are KGHSH and LQKENI. The CDR3 sequence is 14 residues long. Trimming removed 5 bases at V and 3 bases at J, with 11 bases between. This chain's CDR3 is CASSVVQGYNEQFF. The sequenced part of the CDR3 DNA is TGTGCCAGCTCAGTGGTTCAGGGCTACAATGAG.

A note on this clone: The read ends 3 residues shy of where the CDR3 ends; the end is completed using the germline J gene. The genes are TRBV19 and TRBJ1-5; D not resolved. CDR1 LNHDA and CDR2 SQIVND come from the germline V gene (reference sequence). Trimming pared 3 bases from V and 1 base from J, leaving 7 bases between. This CDR3 contains 14 residues. The sequenced CDR3 bases are TGTGCCAGTAGTATGGTCACAAGCAATCAGCCC. This codes for CASSMVTSNQP. The full CDR3 sequence reads CASSMVTSNQPQHF.

A few counts support this clone. Sequencing ends 3 residues short of the CDR3 end; the germline J gene provides the rest. The chain couples TRBV20-1 to TRBJ2-1; 7 bases match TRBD2. V was pared by 0 bases and J by 7 bases, with 9 bases of the junction left unmatched. Germline V gene lookup returns CDR1 DFQATT and CDR2 SNEGSKA (reference sequence). CDR3 length: 15 amino acids. Incomplete CDR3 DNA: TGCAGTGCTAGAGATCTAGGGCGGGGGAAGAATGAG. Translation: CSARDLGRGKNE. The entire CDR3 sequence reads CSARDLGRGKNEQFF.

This clone was counted at least ten times. The read falls 3 residues short of the CDR3 end, and the missing part is taken from the germline J gene. The chain has TRBV5-6 and TRBJ1-3; D gene uncertain. Germline V lookup: CDR1 SGHDT, CDR2 YYEEEE. V was pared by 4 bases and J by 5 bases, with 16 bases between. This CDR3 region has 15 residues. The DNA read from the CDR3 is TGTGCCAGCAGCCCGAACGGACTGAGTAGAAACACC. Translated: CASSPNGLSRNT. The whole CDR3 region reads CASSPNGLSRNTIYF.

On this clone itself: Read coverage stops 3 residues before the CDR3 terminus; the germline J gene supplies the remainder. The J gene is TRBJ2-7, the V gene TRBV5-1, with D hard to call. Trimming pared 4 bases from V and 4 bases from J, leaving 6 bases between. This CDR3 region has 11 residues. Germline CDR1 is SGHRS and CDR2 is YFSETQ. The CDR3 loop reads CASSAAYEQYF. Incomplete CDR3 DNA: TGCGCCAGCAGCGCAGCGTACGAG.

The table lists this clone with a few counts. The CDR3 end falls 3 residues outside the read, so it is completed with the germline J gene. The chain recombines TRBV19 with TRBJ2-1, with TRBD2 as a possible D gene (7 bases). Trimming took 7 bases from V and 5 from J, leaving 21 bases between them. CDR3 length: 16 residues. Germline CDR1 and CDR2: LNHDA and SQIVND (reference sequence). This chain's CDR3 is CASKGGGILNNNEQFF. The DNA read from the CDR3 is TGTGCCAGTAAGGGAGGGGGAATTTTAAACAACAATGAG. Drawing the rest from reference TRBV19 and TRBJ2-1, the complete variable domain is DGGITQSPKYLFRKEGQNVTLSCEQNLNHDAMYWYRQDPGQGLRLIYYSQIVNDFQKGDIAEGYSVSREKKESFPLTVTSAQKNPTAFYLCASKGGGILNNNEQFFGPGTRLTVL.